Presented here are 8 T cell receptor beta chains from one specimen sequenced in a study of T cell responses to AZD1222 COVID-19 vaccine. Data came from immunoSEQ multiplex PCR; TCRdb stores just in-frame clones and leaves some out. The sample includes about 62,000 clones, approximately 83% of them seen just once. Sequenced here: peripheral blood, sampled on day 0 of AZD1222 vaccination. The receptors were sampled from an adult in good health.

The rearrangement links TRBV11-2 to TRBJ2-5; 8 bases are a match to TRBD2. CDR1 and CDR2 from the germline V gene are SGHAT and FQNNGV. The CDR3 is 15 amino acids. With V trimmed by 6 bases and J by 5 bases, 11 bases remained unmatched. CDR3 sequence: CASRLSGGGYETQYF. DNA for the CDR3: TGTGCCAGCAGACTCTCCGGCGGGGGGTATGAGACCCAGTACTTC.

This clone occurred a few times. The chain couples TRBV27 to TRBJ1-3; D may be TRBD1 (6 bases). This CDR3 is built from 17 residues. The V gene's germline CDR1 is MNHEY and CDR2 SMNVEV (reference sequence). V lost 4 bases and J lost 0, with 16 bases in between. The DNA for the CDR3 is TGTGCCAGCAGTTCCTTTAATGGGGGGCCCTCTGGAAACACCATATATTTT. This encodes CASSSFNGGPSGNTIYF.

J is TRBJ1-2 and V is TRBV19; D is possibly TRBD1 (5 bases). V gave up 5 bases and J gave up 4 bases, with 20 bases separating them. There are 16 residues in the CDR3. The germline gives CDR1 LNHDA, CDR2 SQIVND (reference sequence). The CDR3 DNA sequence: TGTGCCAGTAGTTCCTCCGCGGGCAGGGTATCCTATGGCTACACCTTC. This translates into CASSSSAGRVSYGYTF.

This chain connects TRBV2 to TRBJ2-1; 10 nucleotides line up with TRBD2. CDR3 length equals 19 residues. CDR1 and CDR2 (germline): SNHLY, FYNNEI. Losses at the gene ends were 4 bases for V and 3 bases for J; bases not matched to a gene: 15. The CDR3 region has the DNA TGTGCCAGCAGTGGACGCCCTTCTGTAGCGGGGGGCCACTACAATGAGCAGTTCTTC. Protein product: CASSGRPSVAGGHYNEQFF. Based on the CDR3 plus reference TRBV2 and TRBJ2-1, the full variable domain is EPEVTQTPSHQVTQMGQEVILRCVPISNHLYFYWYRQILGQKVEFLVSFYNNEISEKSEIFDDQFSVERPDGSNFTLKIRSTKLEDSAMYFCASSGRPSVAGGHYNEQFFGPGTRLTVL.

This chain joins TRBV29-1 and TRBJ1-1; D gene unclear. V was clipped by 3 bases and J by 1 base, with 6 bases between them. The CDR3 consists of 12 residues. Looked up from germline, CDR1 is SQVTM and CDR2 is ANQGSEA. CDR3 in DNA: TGCAGCGTTGAGGTGGGGAACACTGAAGCTTTCTTT. This sequence encodes CSVEVGNTEAFF. Looking up the rest from reference TRBV29-1 and TRBJ1-1 gives the full variable domain: SAVISQKPSRDICQRGTSLTIQCQVDSQVTMMFWYRQQPGQSLTLIATANQGSEATYESGFVIDKFPISRPNLTFSTLTVSNMSPEDSSIYLCSVEVGNTEAFFGQGTRLTVV.

The rearrangement links TRBV5-4 to TRBJ1-2, with no clear D. V lost 0 bases and J lost 8, with 14 bases in between. Germline V gives CDR1 SGHNT, CDR2 YYREEE (reference sequence). This CDR3 spans 14 amino acids. The DNA of the CDR3 is TGTGCCAGCAGCTTGGTTAGCGGCACTCAGGGCTACACCTTC. It is translated as CASSLVSGTQGYTF.

In this sample, this clone turned up once. The gene calls are TRBV28 and TRBJ1-5; D unclear. CDR3 length equals 15 residues. Trimming shortened V by 2 bases and J by 1 base, and 9 bases separated the two germline ends. Germline assignment: CDR1 MDHEN and CDR2 SYDVKM. The CDR3 sequence: CASSLPRPSNQPQHF. In DNA form, the CDR3 reads TGTGCCAGCAGTTTACCCAGACCCAGCAATCAGCCCCAGCATTTT.

This clone was seen more than once but under ten times. Within the sample, other DNA sequences also encode this same CDR3. The chain joins TRBV6-2 or TRBV6-3 to TRBJ2-1, with no clear D. The CDR3 is 15 amino acids. The germline V and J ends were trimmed by 4 bases and 6 bases, with 16 bases remaining between them. CDR1 and CDR2 (germline): MNHEY, SVGEGT. The chain's CDR3 is CASSSLRPLGNEQFF. The CDR3 DNA sequence: TGTGCCAGCAGTTCCCTCAGGCCCCTGGGCAATGAGCAGTTCTTC.